This paragraph covers one T cell receptor (beta chain) sequence. This CDR3 has 13 amino acids. The germline gives CDR1 LNHDA, CDR2 SQIVND (reference sequence). The V end lost 4 bases, the J end lost 0 bases, and 6 bases lay between the germline ends. This sample stems from a study of blood T cell repertoires in COVID-19. Study-level background: Researchers got acute and convalescent COVID-19 samples from the United States, Italy and Spain. Sources were T cells, B-cell-depleted T cells, or PBMCs; the material itself was cDNA or gDNA.

Original methodology: Counts of nucleated cells, estimated from reference gene primer amplification, were obtained. The method was immunoSEQ multiplex PCR; TCRdb's version includes in-frame clones alone and lacks a portion of them. Clone size and V and J calls were adopted from that table, with D and trimming inferred from the DNA. The table shows some 390,000 clones, with roughly nine tenths occurring only once. Sequencing was done on a sample of PBMCs or T cells enriched from blood (not recorded which). The genes are TRBV19 and TRBJ1-1; a possible D gene is TRBD1 (6 bases). The source is a man aged 30 to 45 who had recovered from COVID-19. For the CDR3, the DNA is TGTGCCAGTAGTAGGGACATGAACACTGAAGCTTTCTTT. The encoded protein is CASSRDMNTEAFF.